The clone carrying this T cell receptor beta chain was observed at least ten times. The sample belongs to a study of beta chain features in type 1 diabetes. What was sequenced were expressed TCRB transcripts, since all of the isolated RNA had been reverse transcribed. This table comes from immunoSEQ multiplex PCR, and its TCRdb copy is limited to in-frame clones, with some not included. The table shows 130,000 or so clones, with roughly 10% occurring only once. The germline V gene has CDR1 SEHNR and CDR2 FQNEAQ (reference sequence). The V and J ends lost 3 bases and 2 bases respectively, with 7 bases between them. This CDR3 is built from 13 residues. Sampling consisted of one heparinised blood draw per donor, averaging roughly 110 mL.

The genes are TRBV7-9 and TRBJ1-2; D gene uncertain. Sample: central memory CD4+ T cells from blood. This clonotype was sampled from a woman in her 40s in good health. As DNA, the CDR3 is TGTGCCAGCAGCTTTGGGGAGAACTATGGCTACACCTTC. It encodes CASSFGENYGYTF.